The rows below give T cell receptor beta chains drawn from one sample of a study of graft-versus-host responses after intestinal transplantation. Assay: immunoSEQ multiplex PCR; the TCRdb copy retains only in-frame clones and omits some. The data show about 3,400 clones, approximately 94% seen once. The sample in question was PBMCs, obtained 11 days after intestinal transplantation. The receptors were gathered from a human patient who received an intestinal transplant, so some T cells may come from the graft donor. The CDR3 runs from the conserved cysteine through the conserved F or W. A D gene is named only where the DNA matches it firmly. Clone size is given for some rows only: seen once, a few or many times, or a class if the clone is expanded.

j_gene	len	d_gene	v_gene	abundance	CDR3nt	CDR3aa
TRBJ2-3	14	TRBD2	TRBV7-9	NA	TGTGCCAGCAGCCCGCGGGGGGGGACAGATACGCAGTATTTT	CASSPRGGTDTQYF
TRBJ2-1	18	NA	TRBV7-9	NA	TGTGCCAGCAGCTTACGGCCCCTAACTAGATGGGCCTACAATGAGCAGTTCTTC	CASSLRPLTRWAYNEQFF
TRBJ2-2	15	NA	TRBV30	NA	TGTGCCTGGAGTGTATCGGGGCGGTACACCGGGGAGCTGTTTTTT	CAWSVSGRYTGELFF
TRBJ2-5	15	TRBD1	TRBV6-5	NA	TGTGCCAGCAGTTACAGGGACAGGGGGATGGAGACCCAGTACTTC	CASSYRDRGMETQYF
TRBJ2-5	15	TRBD1	TRBV6-5	NA	TGTGCCAGCACTAAACAGGGGGGACCGCAAGAGACCCAGTACTTC	CASTKQGGPQETQYF
TRBJ2-1	13	NA	TRBV12-5	NA	TGTGCTAGTGGTTTGGTAAGGTGGGGTGAGCAGTTCTTC	CASGLVRWGEQFF
TRBJ2-7	17	TRBD1	TRBV7-9	NA	TGTGCCAGCAGCGCCCCGTTGACAGGGGGTGCCCTCTACGAGCAGTACTTC	CASSAPLTGGALYEQYF
TRBJ2-1	14	TRBD1	TRBV6-1	NA	TGTGCCAGCATGAGGGACAGGGGAGGACGGGAGCAGTTCTTC	CASMRDRGGREQFF
TRBJ2-3	17	NA	TRBV28	NA	TGTGCCAGCAGTTTATACAGGGCGGGAGAATGGGGAGATACGCAGTATTTT	CASSLYRAGEWGDTQYF
TRBJ2-3	17	TRBD2	TRBV4-2	NA	TGTGCCAGCAGCCAAGCGGCGCAGCGGGAGAGAACAGATACGCAGTATTTT	CASSQAAQRERTDTQYF
TRBJ2-6	16	NA	TRBV9	NA	TGTGCCAGCAGCCATCGGGTCTCCTCTGGGGCCAACGTCCTGACTTTC	CASSHRVSSGANVLTF
TRBJ1-1	17	NA	TRBV7-9	NA	TGTGCCAGCAGCTTATTAGGGGGGGCAAGGTCGAACACTGAAGCTTTCTTT	CASSLLGGARSNTEAFF
TRBJ2-1	14	TRBD2	TRBV6-5	NA	TGTGCCAGCAGCCCTACTAGCGGGTACAATGAGCAGTTCTTC	CASSPTSGYNEQFF
TRBJ1-1	14	NA	TRBV4-1	NA	TGCGCCAGCAGGTACGTACAGGGGAACACTGAAGCTTTCTTT	CASRYVQGNTEAFF
TRBJ2-7	13	NA	TRBV4-2	NA	TGTGCCAGCAGCCAGTCCGGCACCTACGAGCAGTACTTC	CASSQSGTYEQYF
TRBJ2-1	13	TRBD2	TRBV30	NA	TGTGCCTGGAGCGATGGGACCCGGGACTATGGGTTCTTC	CAWSDGTRDYGFF
TRBJ2-2	14	TRBD2	TRBV5-5	NA	TGTGCCAGCAGCCGGGGGGTGAACACCGGGGAGCTGTTTTTT	CASSRGVNTGELFF
TRBJ2-7	14	TRBD1	TRBV7-9	once	TGTGCCAGCAGCCCACGACAGGGGGCTTACGAGCAGTACTTC	CASSPRQGAYEQYF
TRBJ2-2	15	NA	TRBV15	NA	TGTGCCACCAGCGGATCGCTCGGCGGGGCCGGGGAGCTGTTTTTT	CATSGSLGGAGELFF
TRBJ1-4	15	TRBD1	TRBV11-3	few	TGTGCCAGCAGCTTAGAAACAGGGGGCGGGGAAAAACTGTTTTTT	CASSLETGGGEKLFF
TRBJ2-2	14	NA	TRBV4-1	once	TGCGCCAGCAGCCAAGGACTGGGCCCCGGGGAGCTGTTTTTT	CASSQGLGPGELFF
TRBJ1-6	13	NA	TRBV11-2	NA	TGTGCCAGCAGTTCCCCGGGGGATTCACCCCTCCACTTT	CASSSPGDSPLHF
TRBJ2-5	13	NA	TRBV10-2	NA	TGCGCCAGTCAGACTAGTGCGGGGGAGACCCAGTACTTC	CASQTSAGETQYF
TRBJ2-5	12	NA	TRBV5-4	NA	TGTGCCAGCAGCTTGGATTCGCTTCCGCAGTACTTC	CASSLDSLPQYF